This T cell receptor beta chain was sequenced for a study of T-cell reconstitution after alpha-beta-depleted transplantation in children. Study-level results: Newly produced T cells mostly accounted for T-cell counts and diversity one year post-transplant. Roughly two months post-transplant, alpha-beta T cells reportedly originated from several hundred graft clones that had expanded. Some patients' high day-60 TCRbeta diversity was traced to surviving recipient T cells and thymic progenitors.

Unique molecular identifiers were incorporated when the TCRbeta library was constructed. Via MiXCR, TCRdb re-called the PCR reads, giving one row per CDR3 protein. The sample yields approximately 230,000 distinct CDR3 sequences, about 25% seen once. Germline V lookup: CDR1 MNHEY, CDR2 SVGAGI. The V end lost 2 bases, the J end lost 1 base, and 13 bases lay between the germline ends. The CDR3 consists of 16 residues. This clonotype was seen only a few times. Its antigen remains unknown. The genes are TRBV6-5 and TRBJ2-3; perhaps TRBD2 as D (6 bases). This TCR derives from a girl aged 2-15 years with Fanconi anemia, due to receive a stem cell transplant. Sequences were derived from PBMCs, sampled before TCRalphabeta/CD19-depleted stem cell transplant. This CDR3 is CASSYGSLARTDTQYF. The CDR3, as DNA: TGTGCCAGCAGTTACGGGTCTCTAGCGCGCACAGATACGCAGTATTTT.